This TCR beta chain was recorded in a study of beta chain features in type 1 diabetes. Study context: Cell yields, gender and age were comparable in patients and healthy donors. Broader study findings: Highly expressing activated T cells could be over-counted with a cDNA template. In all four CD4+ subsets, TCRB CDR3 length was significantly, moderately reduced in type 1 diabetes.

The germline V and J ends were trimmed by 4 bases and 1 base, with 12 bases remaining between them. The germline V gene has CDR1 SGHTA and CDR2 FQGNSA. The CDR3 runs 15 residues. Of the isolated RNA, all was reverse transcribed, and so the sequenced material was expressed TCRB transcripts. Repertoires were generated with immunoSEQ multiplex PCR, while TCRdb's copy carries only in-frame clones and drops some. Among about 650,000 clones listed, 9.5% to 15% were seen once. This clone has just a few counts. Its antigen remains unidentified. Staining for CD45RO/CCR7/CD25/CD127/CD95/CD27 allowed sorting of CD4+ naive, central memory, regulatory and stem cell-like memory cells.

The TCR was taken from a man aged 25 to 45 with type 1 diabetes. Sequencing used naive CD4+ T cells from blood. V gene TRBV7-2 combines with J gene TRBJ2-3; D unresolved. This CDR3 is CASSSRPRGTDTQYF. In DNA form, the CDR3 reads TGTGCCAGCAGCTCCCGTCCTAGGGGCACAGATACGCAGTATTTT.